The entry that follows covers one T cell receptor beta chain sequence. As yet, its antigen is unknown. The libraries were made with immunoSEQ version 4 in survey mode. The protocol was immunoSEQ multiplex PCR, while the TCRdb copy is restricted to in-frame clones and leaves out a portion. The sample includes some 58,000 clones, about four fifths of them seen just once. This specimen comes from a study of persistence of HIV-infected CD4 T cells. Study at large: Donors had been on suppressive ART for a median of approximately eight years. Study findings and constraints: Bulk TCR data could not be restricted to HIV-1-infected CMV-responding cells. CMV- and Gag-responding cells had lower TCRbeta richness than CD3/CD28-responding cells. Antigen-responding cells were enriched for degenerate expanded CDR3beta sequences.

With 5 bases clipped from V and 4 bases from J, the junction kept 7 bases outside the gene matches. The CDR3 covers 15 residues. Per the germline V gene, CDR1 is SGHVS and CDR2 is FQNEAQ. The stimulus was an HIV-1 Gag 15-mer peptide pool, approximately 0.93 ug/peptide/mL. Memory cells lacking CD40L and CD69 with high CD45RO were sorted. The chain uses TRBV7-8 and TRBJ2-2, with 7 bases lining up with TRBD1. The material sequenced was CD4+ T cells sorted from PBMCs after approximately 19-hour stimulation, taken from a patient who received antiretroviral therapy. The TCR originated in an adult man with HIV who was CMV-seropositive. CDR3 protein: CASSPPTGVTGELFF. The CDR3 coding sequence is TGTGCCAGCAGCCCACCAACAGGGGTCACCGGGGAGCTGTTTTTT.